This TCR beta chain was identified during a study of T cell repertoires in cytomegalovirus infection. Study context: Selected CMV epitopes included recently identified HLA-C-restricted ones as well as well-studied HLA-B-restricted ones. CMV infection together with matching HLA type was indicated by public TCR beta signatures.

Points on this clonotype: Its target is not known.

General study points: Within the response measured ex vivo, HLA-C-restricted CMV-specific TCR beta clonotypes were dominant. Cumulative public TCR beta family frequency identified CMV carriers with the relevant HLA.

The CDR3 runs 18 residues. V lost 1 base to trimming and J lost 3 bases; unmatched junction nucleotides: 15. Germline V lookup: CDR1 SGDLS, CDR2 YYNGEE. TCRdb recomputed calls from the reads with MiXCR, one row per CDR3 protein. The sample holds around 100,000 distinct CDR3 sequences; under 55% are singletons and the top ten take roughly 74%. The sequencing used CD8+ T cells from cultured PBMCs, collected from culture after CMV antigen stimulation. The rearrangement links TRBV9 to TRBJ2-7; 8 bases fit TRBD1. This TCR was sampled from a human donor in good health (CMV status not recorded). Some clones in this sample may be carry-over from other donors' samples. CDR3 protein: CASSVWDRRTCYCYEQYF. CDR3 nucleotides: TGTGCCAGCAGCGTATGGGACAGGAGAACCTGTTATTGCTACGAGCAGTACTTC.